The T cell receptor (beta chain) described here comes from a study of CD8 T cells in Susac syndrome (dated 2019 in TCRdb). Concerning the study at large: Whether CD8+ T cell activation and differentiation in Susac syndrome was antigen driven was tested using repertoire sequencing. Clonality of the CD8+ T cell repertoire was compared between around eleven healthy donors, about 14 Susac syndrome patients and 15 multiple sclerosis patients.

Note on this clonotype: No cognate antigen has been identified for it. Base qualities were left out, and no much larger clone turns up one base away.

Peripheral blood CD8+ and CD4+ T cells from healthy donors, Susac syndrome patients and multiple sclerosis patients were profiled using high-throughput TCR beta sequencing. Healthy donors were included as age- and sex-matched controls. Bulk CD8+ and CD4+ T cells were purified by magnetic negative isolation, whereas CD8+ TEMRA cells were enriched by FACS. Blood was collected in EDTA tubes and processed within 24 hours, with PBMCs isolated through density gradient centrifugation. PBMCs intended for TCR sequencing were frozen in liquid nitrogen and were later thawed in a 37 degrees C water bath. A purity of at least 90% was achieved for sorted or isolated CD4+, CD8+ and CD8+ TEMRA cells. What the study reported, not specific to this receptor: The number of individuals in the TCR sequencing and HLA analysis was acknowledged as relatively small.

RNA was extracted using the RNeasy kit, and roughly 0.5 to 1 microgram was reverse transcribed with random hexamers. TCR beta CDR3 regions were amplified with the immunoSEQ multiplex PCR assay covering 54 Vbeta and 13 Jbeta segments. Bias from PCR amplification was corrected by using a synthetic template baseline for primer optimization and for computational correction. Concerning the study's data processing: Only productive sequences were kept, with reads annotated to V, D and J genes according to IMGT and analyzed in immunoSEQ Analyzer. Clonality was computed as one minus Shannon entropy normalized by log2 of the number of productive unique sequences. For each patient and control, public and private clones were evaluated among the 100 most prevalent clones. Clones were defined as Susac-specific if absent from the healthy and MS cohorts, from over a thousand published viral clones and from other ImmuneACCESS disease sequences. In-frame beta chains were kept once TCRdb had trimmed the public reads at Q25 with fastp and called clones with MiXCR. CDR3 protein sequences are deduplicated, and each keeps its most common genes and DNA. Here the V and J calls rest on TCRdb's processing, not on the authors' analysis. This sample is represented by roughly 50,000 distinct CDR3 sequences; 90% to 95% of them were singletons. Of the sample, around 0.38% falls within the top ten clones.

Sequenced input: CD8+ T cells from PBMCs. This sequence originates from a human donor in good health.

The CDR3 has the sequence CASSYSSGAIQETQYF. The sequence in DNA is TGTGCCAGCAGTTACTCTTCCGGCGCCATACAAGAGACCCAGTACTTC. The rearrangement combines TRBV6-6 with TRBJ2-5, with no confidently assigned D gene. V loses 0 bases, J loses 2 bases, and the germline ends lie 13 bases apart. For CDR1 and CDR2, the germline V gene (reference sequence) lists MNHNY and SVGAGI. The CDR3, from cysteine to phenylalanine, totals 16 residues. The retained sequence is limited to the CDR3, 48 bases, with the frame set at the first base.